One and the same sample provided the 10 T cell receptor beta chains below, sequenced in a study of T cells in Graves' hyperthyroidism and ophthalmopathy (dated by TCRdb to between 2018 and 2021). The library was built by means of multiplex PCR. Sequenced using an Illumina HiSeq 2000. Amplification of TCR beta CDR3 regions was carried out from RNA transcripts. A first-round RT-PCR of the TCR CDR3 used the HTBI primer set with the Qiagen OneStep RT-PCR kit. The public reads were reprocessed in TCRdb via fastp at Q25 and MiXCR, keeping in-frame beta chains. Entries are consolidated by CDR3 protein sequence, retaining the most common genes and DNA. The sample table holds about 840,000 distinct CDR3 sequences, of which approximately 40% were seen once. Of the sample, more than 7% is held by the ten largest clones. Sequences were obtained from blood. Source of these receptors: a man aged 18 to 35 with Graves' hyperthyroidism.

CDR3 region: CAHRASGEETQYF. The DNA for the CDR3 is TGTGCACACCGGGCTAGCGGTGAAGAGACCCAGTACTTC. The chain employs TRBV6-6 and TRBJ2-5; 7 nucleotides agree with TRBD2. The CDR3 contains 13 residues. Per germline, CDR1 MNHNY and CDR2 SVGAGI (reference sequence).

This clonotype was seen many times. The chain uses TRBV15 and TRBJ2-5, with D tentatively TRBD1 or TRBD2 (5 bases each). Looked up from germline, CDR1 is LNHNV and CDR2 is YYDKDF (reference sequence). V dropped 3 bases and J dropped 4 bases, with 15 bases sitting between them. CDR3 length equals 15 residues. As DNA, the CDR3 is TGTGCCACCAGCAGGCCGTCCACGGGGCGAGAGACCCAGTACTTC. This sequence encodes CATSRPSTGRETQYF.

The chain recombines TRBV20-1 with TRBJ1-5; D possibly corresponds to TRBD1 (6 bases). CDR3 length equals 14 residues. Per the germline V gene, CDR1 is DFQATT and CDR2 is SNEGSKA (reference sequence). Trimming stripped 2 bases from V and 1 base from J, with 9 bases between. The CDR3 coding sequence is TGCAGTGCTAGATTGGGGGCAAGCAATCAGCCCCAGCATTTT. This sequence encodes CSARLGASNQPQHF.

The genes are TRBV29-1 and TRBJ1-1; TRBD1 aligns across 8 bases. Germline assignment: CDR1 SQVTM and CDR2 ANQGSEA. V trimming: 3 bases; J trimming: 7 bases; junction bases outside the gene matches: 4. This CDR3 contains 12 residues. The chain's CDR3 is CSVEDRAIEAFF. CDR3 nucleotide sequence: TGCAGCGTTGAGGACAGGGCTATTGAAGCTTTCTTT.

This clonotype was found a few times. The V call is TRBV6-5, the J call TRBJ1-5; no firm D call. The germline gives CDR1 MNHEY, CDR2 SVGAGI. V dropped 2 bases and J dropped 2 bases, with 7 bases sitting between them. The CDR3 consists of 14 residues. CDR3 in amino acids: CASSYLRGNQPQHF. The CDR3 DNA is TGTGCCAGCAGTTACCTTCGGGGCAATCAGCCCCAGCATTTT.

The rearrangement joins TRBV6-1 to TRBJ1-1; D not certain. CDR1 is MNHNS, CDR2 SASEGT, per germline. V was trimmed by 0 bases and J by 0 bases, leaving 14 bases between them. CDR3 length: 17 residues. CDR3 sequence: CASSEASWSNMNTEAFF. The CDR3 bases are TGTGCCAGCAGTGAAGCGAGTTGGTCAAACATGAACACTGAAGCTTTCTTT.

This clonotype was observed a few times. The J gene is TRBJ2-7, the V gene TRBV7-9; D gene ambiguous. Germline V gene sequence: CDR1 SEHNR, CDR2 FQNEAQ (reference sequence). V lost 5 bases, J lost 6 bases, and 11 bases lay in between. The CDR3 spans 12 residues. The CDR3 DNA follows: TGTGCCAGCAGCCATACGATCACCGAGCAGTACTTC. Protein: CASSHTITEQYF.

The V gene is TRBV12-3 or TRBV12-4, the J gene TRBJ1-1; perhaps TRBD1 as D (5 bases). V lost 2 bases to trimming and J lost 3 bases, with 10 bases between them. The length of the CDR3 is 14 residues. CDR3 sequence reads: CASSLSEGDTEAFF. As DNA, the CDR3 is TGTGCCAGCAGTTTATCCGAAGGGGACACTGAAGCTTTCTTT.

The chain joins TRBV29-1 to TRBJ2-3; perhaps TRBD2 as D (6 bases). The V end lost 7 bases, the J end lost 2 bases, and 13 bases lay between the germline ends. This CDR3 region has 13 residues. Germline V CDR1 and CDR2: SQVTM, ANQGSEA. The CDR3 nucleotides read TGCAGCGACGCCACGGACTACACAGATACGCAGTATTTT. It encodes CSDATDYTDTQYF.

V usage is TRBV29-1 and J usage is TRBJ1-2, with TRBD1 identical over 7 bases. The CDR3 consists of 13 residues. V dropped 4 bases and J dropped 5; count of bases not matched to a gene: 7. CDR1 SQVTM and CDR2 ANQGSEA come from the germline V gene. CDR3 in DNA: TGCAGCGTTGGGGGGGACAGCGGATATGGCTACACCTTC. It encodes CSVGGDSGYGYTF.